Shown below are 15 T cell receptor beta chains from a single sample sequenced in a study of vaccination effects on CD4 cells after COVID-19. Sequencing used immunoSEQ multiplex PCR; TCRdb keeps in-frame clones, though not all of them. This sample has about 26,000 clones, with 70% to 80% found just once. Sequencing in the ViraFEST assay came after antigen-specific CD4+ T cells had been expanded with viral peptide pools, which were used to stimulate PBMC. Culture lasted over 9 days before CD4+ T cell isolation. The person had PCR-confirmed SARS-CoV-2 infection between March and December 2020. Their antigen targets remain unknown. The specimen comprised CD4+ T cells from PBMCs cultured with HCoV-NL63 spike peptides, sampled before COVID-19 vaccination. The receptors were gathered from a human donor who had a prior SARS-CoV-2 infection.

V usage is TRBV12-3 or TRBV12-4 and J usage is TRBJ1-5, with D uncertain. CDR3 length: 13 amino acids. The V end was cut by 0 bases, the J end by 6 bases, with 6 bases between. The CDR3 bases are TGTGCCAGCAGTTTAGCGAGTTTTCAGCCCCAGCATTTT. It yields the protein CASSLASFQPQHF.

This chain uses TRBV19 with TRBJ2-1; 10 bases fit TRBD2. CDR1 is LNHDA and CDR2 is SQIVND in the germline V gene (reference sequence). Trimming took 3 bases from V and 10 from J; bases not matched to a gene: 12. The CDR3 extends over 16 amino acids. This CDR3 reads CASSMRSSGRAGEQFF. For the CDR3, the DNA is TGTGCCAGTAGTATGCGGAGCAGCGGGAGGGCGGGAGAGCAGTTCTTC.

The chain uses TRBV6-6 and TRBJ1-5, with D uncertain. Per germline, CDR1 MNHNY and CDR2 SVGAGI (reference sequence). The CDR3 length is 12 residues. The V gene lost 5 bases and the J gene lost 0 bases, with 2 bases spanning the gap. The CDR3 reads CASSNSNQPQHF. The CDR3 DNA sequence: TGTGCCAGCAGTAATAGCAATCAGCCCCAGCATTTT.

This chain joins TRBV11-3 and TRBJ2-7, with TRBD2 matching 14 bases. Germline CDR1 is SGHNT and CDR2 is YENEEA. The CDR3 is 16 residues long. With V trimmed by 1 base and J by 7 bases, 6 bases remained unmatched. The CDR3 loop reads CASSLAGLAGGGEQYF. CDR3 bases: TGTGCCAGCAGCTTAGCCGGACTAGCGGGAGGAGGAGAGCAGTACTTC.

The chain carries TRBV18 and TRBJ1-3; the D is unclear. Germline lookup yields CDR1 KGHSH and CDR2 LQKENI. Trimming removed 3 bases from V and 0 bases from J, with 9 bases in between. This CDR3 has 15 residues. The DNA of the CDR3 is TGTGCCAGCTCACCTAGGGCTGACTCTGGAAACACCATATATTTT. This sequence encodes CASSPRADSGNTIYF.

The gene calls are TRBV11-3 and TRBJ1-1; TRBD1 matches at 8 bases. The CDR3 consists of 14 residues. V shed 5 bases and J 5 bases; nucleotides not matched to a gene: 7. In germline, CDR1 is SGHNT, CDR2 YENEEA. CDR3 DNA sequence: TGTGCCAGCAGCGAGGGACAGGCGAGTACTGAAGCTTTCTTT. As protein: CASSEGQASTEAFF. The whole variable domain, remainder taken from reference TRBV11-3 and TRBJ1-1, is EAGVVQSPRYKIIEKKQPVAFWCNPISGHNTLYWYLQNLGQGPELLIRYENEEAVDDSQLPKDRFSAERLKGVDSTLKIQPAELGDSAVYLCASSEGQASTEAFFGQGTRLTVV.

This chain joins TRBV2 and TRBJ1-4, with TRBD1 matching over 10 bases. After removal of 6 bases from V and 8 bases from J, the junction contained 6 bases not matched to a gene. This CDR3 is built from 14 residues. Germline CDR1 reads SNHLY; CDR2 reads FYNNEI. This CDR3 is CASRGGTGAEKLFF. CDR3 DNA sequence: TGTGCCAGCAGAGGGGGGACAGGGGCAGAAAAACTGTTTTTT.

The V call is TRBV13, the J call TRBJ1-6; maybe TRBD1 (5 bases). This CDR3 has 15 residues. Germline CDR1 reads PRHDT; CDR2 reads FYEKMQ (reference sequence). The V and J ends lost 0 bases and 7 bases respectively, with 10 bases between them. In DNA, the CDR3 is TGTGCCAGCAGCTTAGGGGCAGGGAGCAATTCACCCCTCCACTTT. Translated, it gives CASSLGAGSNSPLHF.

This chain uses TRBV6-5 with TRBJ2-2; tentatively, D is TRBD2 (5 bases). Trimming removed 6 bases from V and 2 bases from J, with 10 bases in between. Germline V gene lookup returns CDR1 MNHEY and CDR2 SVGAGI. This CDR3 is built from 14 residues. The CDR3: CASRSGRNTGELFF. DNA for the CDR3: TGTGCCAGCAGAAGTGGGAGAAACACCGGGGAGCTGTTTTTT.

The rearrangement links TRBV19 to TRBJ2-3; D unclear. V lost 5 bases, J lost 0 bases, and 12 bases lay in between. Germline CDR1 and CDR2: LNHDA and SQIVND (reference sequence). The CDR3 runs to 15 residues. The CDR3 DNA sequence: TGTGCCAGTAGTTCCCGACTTACCAGCACAGATACGCAGTATTTT. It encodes CASSSRLTSTDTQYF.

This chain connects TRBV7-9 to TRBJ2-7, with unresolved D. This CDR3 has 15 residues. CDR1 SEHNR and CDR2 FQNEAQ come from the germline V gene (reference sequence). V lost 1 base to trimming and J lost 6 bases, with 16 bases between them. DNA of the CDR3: TGTGCCAGCAGCTTAGTTACGTTTGGGTCTGGCGAGCAGTACTTC. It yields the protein CASSLVTFGSGEQYF. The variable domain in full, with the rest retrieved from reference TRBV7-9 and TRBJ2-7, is DTGVSQNPRHKITKRGQNVTFRCDPISEHNRLYWYRQTLGQGPEFLTYFQNEAQLEKSRLLSDRFSAERPKGSFSTLEIQRTEQGDSAMYLCASSLVTFGSGEQYFGPGTRLTVT.

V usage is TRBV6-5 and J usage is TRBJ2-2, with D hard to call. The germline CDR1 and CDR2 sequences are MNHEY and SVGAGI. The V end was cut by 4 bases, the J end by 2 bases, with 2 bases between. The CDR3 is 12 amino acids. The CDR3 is CASSSNTGELFF. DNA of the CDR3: TGTGCCAGCAGTTCCAACACCGGGGAGCTGTTTTTT.

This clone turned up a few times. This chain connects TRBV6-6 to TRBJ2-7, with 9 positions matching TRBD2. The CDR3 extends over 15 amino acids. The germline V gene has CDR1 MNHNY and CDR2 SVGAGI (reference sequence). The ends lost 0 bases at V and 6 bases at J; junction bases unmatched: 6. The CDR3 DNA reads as TGTGCCAGCAGTTACTCTGCTAGCGGGATCGGCGAGCAGTACTTC. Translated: CASSYSASGIGEQYF.

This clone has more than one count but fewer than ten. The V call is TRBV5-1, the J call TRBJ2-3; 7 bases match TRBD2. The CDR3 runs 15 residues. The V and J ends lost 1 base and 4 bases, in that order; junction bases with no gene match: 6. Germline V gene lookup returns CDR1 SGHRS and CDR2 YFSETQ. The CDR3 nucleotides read TGCGCCAGCAGCTTGAATCGCGGGGGTGCAGATACGCAGTATTTT. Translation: CASSLNRGGADTQYF.

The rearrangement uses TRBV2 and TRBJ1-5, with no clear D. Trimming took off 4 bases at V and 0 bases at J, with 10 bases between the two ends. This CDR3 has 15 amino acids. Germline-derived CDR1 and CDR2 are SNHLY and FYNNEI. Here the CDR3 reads CASSGQRNSNQPQHF. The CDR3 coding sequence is TGTGCCAGCAGTGGGCAACGGAATAGCAATCAGCCCCAGCATTTT.